This T cell receptor beta chain comes out of a study of cytomegalovirus exposure and HLA in healthy donors. CDR3 length: 18 residues. Trimming removed 3 bases from V and 0 bases from J; junction bases left unmatched: 7. Germline loops: CDR1 WNHNN, CDR2 SYGVQD (reference sequence). Overall study results and limits: Analysis was carried out at a later point, and it linked a missense DCLRE1C variant to TCR beta V- and J-gene trimming.

To note about this clone: As yet, its antigen is unknown.

PCR was performed using 60 Vbeta and 13 Jbeta primers. Here immunoSEQ multiplex PCR was the method, and the copy in TCRdb shows in-frame clones only, minus some. The table has under 200,000 clones, around 88% seen once; the top ten hold over 0.8%. Source material: PBMCs. The rearrangement uses TRBV10-1 and TRBJ2-1; 11 nucleotides agree with TRBD2. This clonotype originated in a young woman in good health and CMV-seronegative. CDR3 in amino acids: CASSDTSGRGGSYNEQFF. In DNA, the CDR3 is TGCGCCAGCAGTGATACTAGCGGGAGAGGGGGCTCCTACAATGAGCAGTTCTTC.